This T cell receptor beta chain was captured in a study of CD4+ T cells in melanoma. Sequenced by immunoSEQ multiplex PCR; TCRdb stores in-frame clones only, minus some. This table holds around 130,000 clones, about nine tenths found once. From germline, CDR1 is SGHTA and CDR2 FQGTGA. The ends lost 6 bases at V and 2 bases at J; junction bases unmatched: 6. This CDR3 comprises 14 residues. The chain uses TRBV7-3 and TRBJ1-1, with 7 bases matching TRBD1. This receptor was taken from a human donor with melanoma. CDR3 bases: TGTGCCAGCAGGGTGGGGACAGCAAACACTGAAGCTTTCTTT. Translating gives CASRVGTANTEAFF.